The present T cell receptor (beta chain) was sequenced within a study of beta chain features in type 1 diabetes. Germline CDR1 and CDR2: DFQATT and SNEGSKA (reference sequence). CDR3 length: 11 amino acids. V lost 3 bases to trimming and J lost 4 bases, with 4 bases between them. CD4+ naive, central memory, regulatory and stem cell-like memory cells were sorted via CD45RO/CCR7/CD25/CD127/CD95/CD27. General study points: At VDJ recombination sites, type 1 diabetes patients had fewer insertions and more deleted nucleotides.

In this sample, this clone turned up a few times. Its matching antigen is unknown. Other DNA sequences in the same sample also yield this CDR3. TCRB transcripts that were expressed got sequenced, as all of the isolated RNA had been reverse transcribed. Sequencing used immunoSEQ multiplex PCR; TCRdb keeps in-frame clones, though not all of them. The top ten clones hold around 0.02% of a sample with about 900,000 clones, roughly 15% of them seen once. The sequenced material came from naive CD4+ T cells from blood. This clonotype was obtained from a woman in her late teens or twenties in good health. The chain uses TRBV20-1 and TRBJ1-5; no clear D gene. CDR3 coding DNA: TGCAGTGCTAGCGGAAATCAGCCCCAGCATTTT. This encodes CSASGNQPQHF.